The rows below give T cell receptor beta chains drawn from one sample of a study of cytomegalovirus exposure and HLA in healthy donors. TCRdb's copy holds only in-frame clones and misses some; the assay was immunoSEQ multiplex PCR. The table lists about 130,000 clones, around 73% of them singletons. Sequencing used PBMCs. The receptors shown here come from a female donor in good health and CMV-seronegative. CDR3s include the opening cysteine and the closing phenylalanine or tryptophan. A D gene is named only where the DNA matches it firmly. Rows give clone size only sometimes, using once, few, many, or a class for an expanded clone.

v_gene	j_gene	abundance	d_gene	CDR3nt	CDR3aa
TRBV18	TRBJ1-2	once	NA	TGTGCCAGCTCGCGGGGGGTTTCGGAGGAGCAGATGGGTAACTATGGCTACACCTTC	CASSRGVSEEQMGNYGYTF
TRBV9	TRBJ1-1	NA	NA	TGTGCCAGCAGCGCCACAGGATTCATGAACACTGAAGCTTTCTTT	CASSATGFMNTEAFF
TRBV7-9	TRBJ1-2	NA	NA	TGTGCCAGCAGCTTAGGTGGAGGGAGCTATGGCTACACCTTC	CASSLGGGSYGYTF
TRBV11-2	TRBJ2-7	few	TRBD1	TGTGCCAGCAGCCCTCGAGCCGGGACAGGGAACTACGAGCAGTACTTC	CASSPRAGTGNYEQYF
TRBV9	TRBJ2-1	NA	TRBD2	TGTGCCAGCAGCGTAGGGGCTAGCGGGTCGGAGGAGCAGTTCTTC	CASSVGASGSEEQFF
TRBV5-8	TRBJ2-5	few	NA	TGTGCCAGCAGCTTCTCGCAGGGGCGGGAGACCCAGTACTTC	CASSFSQGRETQYF
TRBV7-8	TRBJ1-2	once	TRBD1	TGTGCCAGCAGCTCCCTCGGACAGGGGCGTTATGGCTACACCTTC	CASSSLGQGRYGYTF
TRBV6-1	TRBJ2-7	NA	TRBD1	TGTGCCAGCAGTGAACTTGGACAGGCCTACGAGCAGTACTTC	CASSELGQAYEQYF
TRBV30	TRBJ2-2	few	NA	TGTGCCTGGAGTGTACTCTTTATGAACACCGGGGAGCTGTTTTTT	CAWSVLFMNTGELFF
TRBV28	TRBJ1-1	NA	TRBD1	TGTGCCAGCAGTTTAAGGGGGCCAAAACTTGGGGCTTTCTTT	CASSLRGPKLGAFF
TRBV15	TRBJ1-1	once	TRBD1	TGTGCCACCAGCAGAGATCTCGGGGACAGGGGTGAAACTGAAGCTTTCTTT	CATSRDLGDRGETEAFF
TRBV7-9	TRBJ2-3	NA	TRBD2	TGTGCCAGCAGCCGGACTAGCGGGGCAGATACGCAGTATTTT	CASSRTSGADTQYF
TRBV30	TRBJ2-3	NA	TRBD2	TGTGCCTGGAGTCTGGGACTAGCGGGAGGAGGGGGAGATACGCAGTATTTT	CAWSLGLAGGGGDTQYF
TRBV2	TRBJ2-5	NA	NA	TGTGCCAGCAGTGATAGAGAGAGGGAGACCCAGTACTTC	CASSDRERETQYF
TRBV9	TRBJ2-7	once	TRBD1	TGTGCCAGCAGCGCGGACAGGGTCTCCTACGAGCAGTACTTC	CASSADRVSYEQYF
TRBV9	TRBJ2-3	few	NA	TGTGCCAGCAGCGCCCCCACTGGAGATACGCAGTATTTT	CASSAPTGDTQYF
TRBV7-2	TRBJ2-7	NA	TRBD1	TGTGCCAGCTCAGGCAGGGGGTACTCCTACGAGCAGTACTTC	CASSGRGYSYEQYF
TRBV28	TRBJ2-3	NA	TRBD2	TGTGCCAGCAGTTTATATCCAGCGGGAGGAATCACAGATACGCAGTATTTT	CASSLYPAGGITDTQYF
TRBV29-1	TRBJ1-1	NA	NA	TGCAGCGTGACGACAGTAACGAACACTGAAGCTTTCTTT	CSVTTVTNTEAFF
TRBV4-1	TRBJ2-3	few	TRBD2	TGCGCCAGCAGCCAAGTAAGAGGTAGCGGGAGTGCTAGCACAGATACGCAGTATTTT	CASSQVRGSGSASTDTQYF
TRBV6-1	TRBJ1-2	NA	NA	TGTGCCAGCAGTGAAGTGACGGGGTACTATGGCTACACCTTC	CASSEVTGYYGYTF
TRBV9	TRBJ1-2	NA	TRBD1	TGTGCCAGCAAGCAGGGACAGGGGGCTTCTGGCTACACCTTC	CASKQGQGASGYTF
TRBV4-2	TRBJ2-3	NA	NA	TGTGCCAGCAGCCAAGACCCAGGGGACCCAGATACGCAGTATTTT	CASSQDPGDPDTQYF
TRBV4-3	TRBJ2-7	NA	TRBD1	TGCGCCAGCAGCCATAGACAGGGGAGAATGGGCGAGCAGTACTTC	CASSHRQGRMGEQYF
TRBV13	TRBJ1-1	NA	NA	TGTGCCAGCAGCGGAACAGGGCGGCAGCGGACTGAAGCTTTCTTT	CASSGTGRQRTEAFF
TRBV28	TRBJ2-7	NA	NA	TGTGCCAGCAGTTTACGGACTTCTACCTACGAGCAGTACTTC	CASSLRTSTYEQYF
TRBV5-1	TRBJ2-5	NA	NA	TGCGCCAGCAGCAAGGCCCCTAGAGGGCAAGAGACCCAGTACTTC	CASSKAPRGQETQYF
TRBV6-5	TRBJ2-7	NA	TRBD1	TGTGCCAGCAGTTACCGACAGGGCTACGAGCAGTACTTC	CASSYRQGYEQYF
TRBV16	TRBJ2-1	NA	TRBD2	TGTGCCAGCAGCCCAGAGACTAGCGGGAGGGCCTATGAGCAGTTCTTC	CASSPETSGRAYEQFF
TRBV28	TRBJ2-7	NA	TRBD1	TGTGCCAGCAGTTTCAGGACAGGGGGGGCGAACTTC	CASSFRTGGANF
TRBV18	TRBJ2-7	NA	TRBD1	TGTGCCAGCTCACCCGGGACAGCCTCCTACGAGCAGTACTTC	CASSPGTASYEQYF
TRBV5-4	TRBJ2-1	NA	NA	TGTGCCAGCAGTCTGGACAGCCTCAATGAGCAGTTCTTC	CASSLDSLNEQFF
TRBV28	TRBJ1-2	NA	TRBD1	TGTGCCAGCAGTTACCGGACAGGCTATGGCTACACCTTC	CASSYRTGYGYTF
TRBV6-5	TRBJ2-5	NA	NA	TGTGCCAGCAGCCCCCCCCGACTTCAAGAGACCCAGTACTTC	CASSPPRLQETQYF
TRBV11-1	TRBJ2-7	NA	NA	TGTGCCAGCAGCTCGCGACAGGGAGGCTACGAGCAGTACTTC	CASSSRQGGYEQYF
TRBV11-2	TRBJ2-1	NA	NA	TGTGCCAGCAGCTTAGATCCCGTTAGCTCCTACAATGAGCAGTTCTTC	CASSLDPVSSYNEQFF
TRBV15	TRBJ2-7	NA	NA	TGTGCCACCAGCAGACTAGAAGGCGGAGAGCAGTACTTC	CATSRLEGGEQYF
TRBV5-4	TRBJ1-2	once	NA	TGTGCCAGCAGCTTGGTGGCAGTCGACTATGGCTACACCTTC	CASSLVAVDYGYTF
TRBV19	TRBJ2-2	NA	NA	TGTGCCAGTAGTATAACTAGACTAACGCGCAACACCGGGGAGCTGTTTTTT	CASSITRLTRNTGELFF
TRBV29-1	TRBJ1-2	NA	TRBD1	TGCAGCGCCTCAGGACAGGGGGTCGGTGGCTACACCTTC	CSASGQGVGGYTF
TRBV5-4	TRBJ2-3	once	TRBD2	TGTGCCAGCAGCTTGAGGTGGACTAGCGGCACAGATACGCAGTATTTT	CASSLRWTSGTDTQYF
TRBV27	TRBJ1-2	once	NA	TGTGCCAGCAGTTTCTACACTCCCGGGACATTCAATGGCTACACCTTC	CASSFYTPGTFNGYTF
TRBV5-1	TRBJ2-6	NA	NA	TGCGCCAGCAGCTGGCAAAGGGGCCCGGGGGCCAACGTCCTGACTTTC	CASSWQRGPGANVLTF
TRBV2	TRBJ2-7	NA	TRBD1	TGTGCCAGCAATCGGGACAGCGCCTACGAGCAGTACTTC	CASNRDSAYEQYF
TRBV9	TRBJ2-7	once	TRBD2	TGTGCCAGCAGCGTAGCTACCGGGACTAGCGAGGAGCAGTACTTC	CASSVATGTSEEQYF
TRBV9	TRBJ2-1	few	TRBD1	TGTGCCAGCAGCGCCGCAGGGGGTTTGGTTGAGGAGCAGTTCTTC	CASSAAGGLVEEQFF
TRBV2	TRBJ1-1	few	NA	TGTGCCAGCAGTGAGTTACAGGTGGACACTGAAGCTTTCTTT	CASSELQVDTEAFF
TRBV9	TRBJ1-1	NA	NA	TGTGCCAGCAGCGTAGGAGGAACAGCGGCTGCTTTCTTT	CASSVGGTAAAFF